The present T cell receptor (beta chain) was sequenced within a study of blood T cell repertoires in COVID-19. Measured with immunoSEQ multiplex PCR; TCRdb has only the in-frame clones, and not every one. The data contain some 150,000 clones, around 87% of them singletons. This CDR3 has 15 residues. The material sequenced was peripheral blood. This rearrangement joins TRBV21-1 to TRBJ1-3. TRBV21-1 is a pseudogene. The TCR originated in a woman in her thirties or forties with acute or convalescent COVID-19. CDR3: CASSKAVRGENTIYF. The CDR3 nucleotides read TGTGCCAGCAGCAAAGCGGTGCGGGGTGAAAACACCATATATTTT.